This T cell receptor (beta chain) was obtained from a study of CD8 T cells in ankylosing spondylitis (TCRdb year 2017). With respect to the entire study: To find TCR variants linked to disease, the study profiled T cell receptor beta repertoires in ankylosing spondylitis patients and healthy donors. Peripheral blood was sampled, and synovial fluid was additionally collected from ankylosing spondylitis patients. The whole study cohort included 108 healthy donors and 25 ankylosing spondylitis patients. Study-wide conclusions, independent of this receptor: According to the report, matched synovial fluid samples from ankylosing spondylitis patients were significantly enriched for the disease-linked clones. In peripheral blood, the disease-linked clones were found at relatively low frequencies and had a CD8+ phenotype. Blood from ankylosing spondylitis patients appeared to be characterized by a TCR beta motif composed of eight highly homologous amino acid variants. Some TCR beta motif variants had previously been reported in synovial fluid and blood of reactive arthritis patients, which suggested common disease-initiation mechanisms.

The sequencer was an Illumina HiSeq 2500. TCR beta libraries were prepared by quantitative 5'-RACE with molecular barcodes. Per the authors' processing: A new computational method, built on a probabilistic model of VDJ rearrangement, was used to identify disease-linked TCR variants. Using fastp at Q25 and MiXCR, TCRdb reprocessed the public reads and kept productive beta chains. Rows with a matching CDR3 protein are joined into one entry that keeps the most common DNA and genes. These V and J calls originate from TCRdb's pipeline instead of the authors' own analysis. The sample table records over 100,000 distinct CDR3 sequences; more than 9.5% of these occur just once. Of the sample, about 4% is held by the ten largest clones. This clonotype showed up many times. Its antigen target is currently unknown. Within one base of it there is no much larger clone, and no base qualities were kept. CDR1 and CDR2 (DFQATT, SNEGSKA) derive from the germline V gene (reference sequence). There are 13 amino acids in the CDR3, from cysteine to phenylalanine inclusive. This entry keeps only the CDR3 DNA: 39 bases, framed from base 1. V loses 0 bases of germline sequence and J loses 1 base, and the interval between the two ends is 6 bases.

The V and J genes are TRBV20-1 and TRBJ2-5, with the D gene too uncertain to name. The specimen sequenced was blood, either unsorted or a sorted T cell fraction (not recorded which). This TCR derives from a female donor with ankylosing spondylitis or in good health (not recorded which). Here the CDR3 is given as CSAREPVQETQYF. Here is the DNA: TGCAGTGCTAGAGAACCGGTCCAAGAGACCCAGTACTTC.